This record covers a single T cell receptor beta chain. This entry comes from a study of shared T cell receptors in the human thymus. The CDR3 has 19 residues. V was clipped by 2 bases and J by 4 bases; unmatched bases: 12. Germline V gene sequence: CDR1 SGHTA, CDR2 FQGNSA. The table came from immunoSEQ multiplex PCR; TCRdb's copy has only in-frame clones and leaves some out. The sample contains about 660,000 clones, approximately 88% of which appear only once. The same sample was also studied in work on human thymus T cells. Per that study: Highly overlapping thymic repertoires among unrelated individuals were reported in related research.

This sequence joins TRBV7-2 and TRBJ2-1; 12 bases are a match to TRBD2. This sequence originates from a boy younger than two with a congenital heart defect. The material sequenced was thymocytes. Written as DNA, the CDR3 is TGTGCCAGCAGCTTACGTTGGCCTAGCGGGAGGGCTTCGTACAATGAGCAGTTCTTC. This gives the protein CASSLRWPSGRASYNEQFF.